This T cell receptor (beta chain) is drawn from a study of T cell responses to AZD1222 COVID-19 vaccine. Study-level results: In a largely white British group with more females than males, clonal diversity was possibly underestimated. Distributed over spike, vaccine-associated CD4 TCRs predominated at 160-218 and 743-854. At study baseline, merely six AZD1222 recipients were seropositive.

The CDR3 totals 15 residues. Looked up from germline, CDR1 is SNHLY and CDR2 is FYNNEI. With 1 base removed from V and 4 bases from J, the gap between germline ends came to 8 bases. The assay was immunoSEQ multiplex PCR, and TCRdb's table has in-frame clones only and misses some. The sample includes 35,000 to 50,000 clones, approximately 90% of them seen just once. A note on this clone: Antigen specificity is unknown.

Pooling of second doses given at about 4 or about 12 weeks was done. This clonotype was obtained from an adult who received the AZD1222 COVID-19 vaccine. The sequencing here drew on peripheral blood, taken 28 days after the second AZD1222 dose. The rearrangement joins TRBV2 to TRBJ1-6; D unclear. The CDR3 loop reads CASSEGRIYNSPLHF. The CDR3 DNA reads TGTGCCAGCAGTGAAGGGCGGATTTATAATTCACCCCTCCACTTT. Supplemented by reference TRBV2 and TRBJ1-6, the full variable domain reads EPEVTQTPSHQVTQMGQEVILRCVPISNHLYFYWYRQILGQKVEFLVSFYNNEISEKSEIFDDQFSVERPDGSNFTLKIRSTKLEDSAMYFCASSEGRIYNSPLHFGNGTRLTVT.